The subject of this entry is one T cell receptor (beta chain). Its specificity is not known. This entry comes from a study of shared clonotypes between healthy human individuals. Whole-study results and caveats: Some naive CD4 clonotypes, roughly 4.7%, turned up in common across several donors.

This table comes from immunoSEQ multiplex PCR, and its TCRdb copy is limited to in-frame clones, with some not included. The table shows approximately 1,500,000 clones, with 98% occurring only once. The CDR3 extends over 16 amino acids. Germline values: CDR1 SGHTS, CDR2 YDEGEE. The J segment lost 4 bases and the V segment lost 3 bases, leaving 9 bases of the junction unmatched. The sequenced sample was naive CD4+ T cells sorted from blood. Subset meaning: CD45RA+ positively selected. The TCR sequence derives from a young man in good health. The chain joins TRBV5-8 to TRBJ1-5; 8 bases are shared with TRBD1. The CDR3 sequence is CASSSGQGAINQPQHF. DNA for the CDR3: TGTGCCAGCAGCTCTGGACAGGGCGCGATTAATCAGCCCCAGCATTTT.